This T cell receptor (beta chain) was sequenced in a study of a mutant IDH1 vaccine in newly diagnosed glioma. Study summary: Standard pretreatment was either radiotherapy, temozolomide, or, for most, radiochemotherapy with temozolomide.

This clone counts as medium-sized. What it binds is unknown. Trimming stripped 3 bases from V and 5 bases from J, with 17 bases between. The germline V gene has CDR1 SGHNT and CDR2 YYREEE (reference sequence). This CDR3 spans 15 amino acids. This sample's time point: week 47, end of study. What each vaccine dose contained was 300 ug of mutant IDH1 20-mer peptide, accompanied by topical imiquimod. Only in-frame clones appear in the TCRdb table, and some are missing; sequencing was by immunoSEQ multiplex PCR. The sample shows just over 60,000 clones, around 83% of them seen only once. The TCR sequence derives from a man aged 25 to 40 with glioma. Sequenced material: PBMCs, taken from a glioma patient whose treatment included an IDH1 peptide vaccine. V is TRBV5-4 and J is TRBJ1-2; D call uncertain. CDR3 DNA sequence: TGTGCCAGCAGCTACGCCGGGTCGGCAACATATGGCTACACCTTC. Translation gives CASSYAGSATYGYTF.